The next 19 T cell receptor beta chains were all read from a single sample in a study of OX40 agonist ivuxolimab in advanced cancers. Produced via immunoSEQ multiplex PCR; TCRdb's table is partial and in-frame only. This table has tens of thousands of clones, roughly 92% appearing once. The sample was CD4+ or CD8+ T cells sorted from blood, taken in a trial of the OX40 agonist ivuxolimab. All receptors derive from an adult with an advanced solid tumor such as melanoma, head and neck, liver or kidney cancer.

The rearrangement links TRBV11-2 to TRBJ2-2, with D tentatively TRBD1 (6 bases). Trimming pared 2 bases from V and 5 bases from J, leaving 12 bases between. Germline CDR1 SGHAT, CDR2 FQNNGV. The CDR3 extends over 15 amino acids. In DNA form, the CDR3 reads TGTGCCAGCAGCTTATTGGGCCAGGGGACCGGGGAGCTGTTTTTT. It encodes CASSLLGQGTGELFF.

The chain is built from TRBV6-6 and TRBJ1-6; 7 positions match TRBD1. The CDR3 runs 15 residues. Germline CDR1 MNHNY, CDR2 SVGAGI (reference sequence). The V gene end was trimmed by 0 bases and the J gene end by 8 bases; junction bases not matched to a gene: 4. CDR3 nucleotide sequence: TGTGCCAGCAGTTACTCCCTCAGGGGGGATTCACCCCTCCACTTT. Protein product: CASSYSLRGDSPLHF.

The V call is TRBV9, the J call TRBJ2-1; 12 positions match TRBD2. This CDR3 is built from 15 residues. CDR1 is SGDLS, CDR2 YYNGEE, per germline. Losses at the gene ends were 4 bases for V and 8 bases for J; bases not matched to a gene: 7. CDR3 nucleotide sequence: TGTGCCAGCAGCCTCGGGCTAGCGGGAGGGTATGAGCAGTTCTTC. Its protein product is CASSLGLAGGYEQFF.

The rearrangement links TRBV23-1 to TRBJ2-1, with D hard to call. TRBV23-1 is an ORF, and what it does is uncertain. The CDR3 consists of 12 residues. V was clipped by 6 bases and J by 6 bases, with 9 bases between them. CDR3 in amino acids: CASRPPPNEQFF. The DNA for the CDR3 is TGCGCCAGCAGACCCCCCCCCAATGAGCAGTTCTTC.

The sample holds a few counts of this clone. This rearrangement joins TRBV7-9 to TRBJ1-2, with D tentatively TRBD1 (5 bases). The V end lost 5 bases, the J end lost 5 bases, and 18 bases lay between the germline ends. Germline V gives CDR1 SEHNR, CDR2 FQNEAQ (reference sequence). The CDR3 totals 15 residues. As DNA, the CDR3 is TGTGCCAGCAGCCTTTCCACGGGGGGGTGGTATGGCTACACCTTC. Translating it yields CASSLSTGGWYGYTF.

The chain combines TRBV6-5 with TRBJ2-7, with D unclear. The V end was cut by 4 bases, the J end by 3 bases, with 7 bases between. In germline, CDR1 is MNHEY, CDR2 SVGAGI. The CDR3 covers 12 residues. CDR3 region: CASSSRYYEQYF. The CDR3 DNA is TGTGCCAGCAGTTCCCGATACTACGAGCAGTACTTC.

V and J are TRBV11-1 and TRBJ2-7; D is unclear. V gave up 1 base and J gave up 4 bases, with 8 bases separating them. Germline-derived CDR1 and CDR2 are SGHAT and FQDESV (reference sequence). The CDR3 runs to 13 residues. The CDR3 DNA follows: TGTGCCAGCAGCTTAGATCGGTTATACGAGCAGTACTTC. Its protein is CASSLDRLYEQYF. The full variable domain, rest sourced from reference TRBV11-1 and TRBJ2-7, is EAEVAQSPRYKITEKSQAVAFWCDPISGHATLYWYRQILGQGPELLVQFQDESVVDDSQLPKDRFSAERLKGVDSTLKIQPAELGDSAMYLCASSLDRLYEQYFGPGTRLTVT.

For the CDR3, the DNA is TGTGCCAGCAGCTTAACTTGGTCCTACGAGCAGTACTTC. It specifies CASSLTWSYEQYF. The rearrangement joins TRBV7-2 to TRBJ2-7, with no clear D. This CDR3 is built from 13 residues. V was trimmed by 2 bases and J by 1 base, leaving 6 bases between them. Germline-derived CDR1 and CDR2 are SGHTA and FQGNSA.

The CDR3 sequence is CASRTAMNTEAFF. CDR3 DNA: TGCGCCAGCCGGACGGCCATGAACACTGAAGCTTTCTTT. The gene calls are TRBV5-1 and TRBJ1-1; D is unresolved. Germline CDR1 is SGHRS and CDR2 is YFSETQ. The CDR3 has 13 amino acids. Trimming cost V 7 bases and J 0 bases, with 10 bases left between them.

The J gene is TRBJ1-4, the V gene TRBV7-9, with 10 positions matching TRBD1. There are 14 residues in the CDR3. The V gene's germline CDR1 is SEHNR and CDR2 FQNEAQ (reference sequence). V shed 4 bases and J 8 bases; nucleotides not matched to a gene: 4. For the CDR3, the DNA is TGTGCCAGCAGCTCGGGACAGGGGTTAGAAAAACTGTTTTTT. It codes for CASSSGQGLEKLFF.

The V gene is TRBV5-4, the J gene TRBJ2-5; the D gene is possibly TRBD2 (5 bases). This CDR3 spans 14 amino acids. Trimming shortened V by 0 bases and J by 6 bases, and 12 bases separated the two germline ends. The germline gives CDR1 SGHNT, CDR2 YYREEE (reference sequence). CDR3 DNA sequence: TGTGCCAGCAGCTTGGAAGGAGGCCTCCAGACCCAGTACTTC. Residues: CASSLEGGLQTQYF.

The table lists this clone with a few counts. The chain recombines TRBV10-1 with TRBJ1-5; D not resolved. This CDR3 is 13 amino acids long. Germline V gene data show CDR1 as WNHNN and CDR2 as SYGVQD (reference sequence). The V end was cut by 5 bases, the J end by 0 bases, with 5 bases between. Here the CDR3 reads CASSPHSNQPQHF. CDR3 DNA sequence: TGCGCCAGCAGTCCCCATAGCAATCAGCCCCAGCATTTT.

V is TRBV4-1 and J is TRBJ1-4; D not resolved. The CDR3 spans 15 residues. The germline gives CDR1 MGHRA, CDR2 YSYEKL. Trimming removed 3 bases from V and 0 bases from J, with 8 bases in between. The CDR3 is CASSHLGATNEKLFF. The CDR3 DNA follows: TGCGCCAGCAGCCATTTGGGTGCAACTAATGAAAAACTGTTTTTT.

The chain couples TRBV21-1 to TRBJ2-3; no check of the table's D call, TRBD2, against the DNA was made. TRBV21-1 constitutes a pseudogene. CDR3 length: 16 amino acids. In DNA, the CDR3 is TGTGCCAGCAGAAGGACTAGCGGGGGGCCCAGGGATACGCAGTATTTT. Translation gives CASRRTSGGPRDTQYF.

The rearrangement joins TRBV5-1 to TRBJ2-3; D is possibly TRBD2 (6 bases). CDR3 size: 15 residues. Germline loops: CDR1 SGHRS, CDR2 YFSETQ. V shed 2 bases and J shed 6 bases, with 16 bases lying between them. For the CDR3, the DNA is TGCGCCAGCAGCTTTATTACGGGAGCTCAGGATACGCAGTATTTT. It translates to CASSFITGAQDTQYF.

The V gene is TRBV12-5, the J gene TRBJ1-1; a possible D gene is TRBD1 (5 bases). Trimming took 7 bases from V and 2 from J, leaving 11 bases between them. There are 13 residues in the CDR3. Germline loops: CDR1 LGHNT, CDR2 FRNRAP. CDR3 region: CASASTANTEAFF. As DNA, the CDR3 is TGTGCTAGTGCCTCGACAGCAAACACTGAAGCTTTCTTT.

Worth noting for this clone: Other DNA sequences from this sample encode an identical CDR3 as well. The chain joins TRBV5-1 to TRBJ1-4; 9 positions match TRBD1. The CDR3 has 14 amino acids. Germline assignment: CDR1 SGHRS and CDR2 YFSETQ. V dropped 4 bases and J dropped 5; count of bases not matched to a gene: 3. DNA for the CDR3: TGCGCCAGCAGCCCGGGACAGGGAAATGAAAAACTGTTTTTT. It is translated as CASSPGQGNEKLFF.

The genes are TRBV28 and TRBJ1-2, with TRBD1 identical over 8 bases. V was pared by 4 bases and J by 8 bases, with 6 bases of the junction left unmatched. CDR1 is MDHEN and CDR2 is SYDVKM in the germline V gene. The CDR3 is made up of 13 amino acids. The CDR3 region has the DNA TGTGCCAGCAGTTGGGGGACAGGTTCCGGCTACACCTTC. Its protein is CASSWGTGSGYTF.

This chain links TRBV15 with TRBJ2-1; no clear D. Between the trimmed V and J ends, which lost 1 base and 0 bases, there was a span of 16 bases. The CDR3 is 18 residues long. Germline CDR1 reads LNHNV; CDR2 reads YYDKDF (reference sequence). CDR3 region: CATSRARSHLASYNEQFF. For the CDR3, the DNA is TGTGCCACCAGCAGAGCACGGTCCCACCTGGCCTCCTACAATGAGCAGTTCTTC. The variable domain in full, completed from reference TRBV15 and TRBJ2-1, reads DAMVIQNPRYQVTQFGKPVTLSCSQTLNHNVMYWYQQKSSQAPKLLFHYYDKDFNNEADTPDNFQSRRPNTSFCFLDIRSPGLGDTAMYLCATSRARSHLASYNEQFFGPGTRLTVL.